This T cell receptor beta chain was identified in a study of cytomegalovirus exposure and HLA in healthy donors. The CDR3 is 12 amino acids. The V gene's germline CDR1 is SNHLY and CDR2 FYNNEI. The V end lost 7 bases, the J end lost 4 bases, and 10 bases lay between the germline ends. Study-wide results and limits: Through in vitro validation, three CMV-associated chains were shown to be specific for CMV antigens.

Primers: 60 Vbeta forward and 13 Jbeta reverse. Sequencing was performed with immunoSEQ multiplex PCR; in TCRdb, only in-frame clones are kept and a portion is missing. The data contain under 150,000 clones, approximately 70% of them singletons. Of note for this clone: Its antigen remains unidentified.

Sequencing was carried out using PBMCs. This chain joins TRBV2 and TRBJ1-1; D not certain. The source is a woman aged 40-49 years in good health and CMV-seronegative. Written as DNA, the CDR3 is TGTGCCAGCATACGGGTTAGCACTGAAGCTTTCTTT. This translates into CASIRVSTEAFF.